This T cell receptor (beta chain) is drawn from a study of early T cells in non-severe SARS-CoV-2 infection. Study summary: Sequenced material consisted of bulk RNA (from unsorted whole blood), and chains were unpaired. Points from the study as a whole: The VDJdb matching leaned toward anti-spike CD8 responses and overlooked private and CD4 specificities.

This CDR3 spans 14 amino acids. Individual cDNA molecules received unique molecular identifiers. One entry per CDR3 protein, called by TCRdb with MiXCR from the 5' RACE reads. This table holds nearly 30,000 distinct CDR3 sequences, about 5.7% found once. This clonotype has a count of ten or more. Its antigen remains unknown. Sequencing was performed on whole blood. The receptor's source is an adult who was a healthcare worker with PCR-confirmed SARS-CoV-2 infection or an uninfected control (not recorded which). The V and J genes are TRBV21-1 and TRBJ2-7; the DNA was not used to check the table's D call, TRBD1. TRBV21-1 is an annotated pseudogene. Here the CDR3 reads CASRGTLVSYEQYF. In DNA form, the CDR3 reads TGTGCCAGCAGGGGGACGTTAGTGTCCTACGAGCAGTACTTC.